This T cell receptor beta chain came from a study of T cell clones after liver transplantation (dated by TCRdb to about 2019). Notes on the research overall: The samples were obtained from ITN030ST, a randomized trial that attempted immunosuppression withdrawal within 2 years after liver transplantation. After a pre-transplant mixed lymphocyte reaction, TCRbeta sequencing was used to pinpoint donor-reactive T cell clones, which were subsequently tracked in post-transplant blood. As an antigen-independent comparator for donor-reactive sequences, third party-reactive TCRbeta sequences were also identified from pre-transplant MLRs. Three of the eight recipients were HCV-positive; the others were transplanted for non-autoimmune, non-viral indications. Until randomization at 12-24 months post-transplant, subjects were given standard immunosuppression, with no induction therapy. Tolerance was defined as complete withdrawal of immunosuppression for at least one year without a rise in liver enzymes beyond twice the upper limit of normal. Blood samples were collected pre-transplant, pre-randomization before withdrawal, and post-randomization after either complete withdrawal or failed withdrawal. A cohort of 8 liver transplant recipients was studied, of whom 3 were classified as tolerant and 5 as non-tolerant. Overall study results and their limits: The decline in donor-reactive sequences exceeded the decline in third party-reactive sequences, suggesting partial antigen-specific deletion that was unrelated to withdrawal success. When repertoire turnover was accounted for, significantly reduced detection of donor-reactive sequences was found in 7 of 8 subjects for CD4 and in 8 of 8 subjects for CD8. In 5 of 8 subjects, circulating donor-reactive CD4 TCRbeta sequences decreased significantly after transplant, regardless of tolerance or HCV status. The conclusions were preliminary, being limited by small, heterogeneous patient numbers and by non-standardized post-transplant time points. Because no allograft tissue specimens were available, donor-reactive T cells may have migrated into the graft instead of being deleted. Low numbers of available donor cells limited the measurable donor-reactive repertoire in a couple of subjects.

The sample's time point, from its label and the paper: pre-transplant. Thawed unstimulated PBMCs were stained for CD3, CD4 and CD8 and FACS-sorted into CD3+CD4+ and CD3+CD8+ populations. All 8 studied subjects were randomized to withdrawal of immunosuppression. The Qiagen DNeasy Blood and Tissue Kit was used for genomic DNA isolation. Details on this clone: Its antigen is still unknown. Base qualities were left out, and no much larger clone turns up one base away.

Frozen genomic DNA underwent high-throughput TCRbeta CDR3 sequencing by immunoSEQ, including PCR amplification, mapping, bias correction and internal controls. The source study handled its data this way. Only productive rearrangements were retained, with each unique TCRbeta sequence defined by its CDR3 nucleotide sequence together with its V and J gene. For a sequence to be called donor-reactive, it needed a frequency of at least 0.01% and at least 5-fold expansion in CFSE-low cells compared with unstimulated pre-transplant cells. To ensure at least 90% detection power, minimum frequency thresholds were set for each subject based on that subject's lowest-template unstimulated sample. Repertoire turnover was measured by Jensen-Shannon divergence between the top 1000 TCRbeta sequences post- and pre-transplant. Changes in detection of donor-reactive sequences were assessed with two-sided Fisher's exact tests. The clones in this table, taken by TCRdb from immuneACCESS, are in-frame only. Not every clone is retained; where verified, under half of the shortfall comes from an unresolved V gene, and the cause of the rest is unknown. The V and J calls and clone size come from that table; D and trimming were worked out from the DNA. The sample table contains just over 60,000 clones; only one count was recorded for over 70% of them. The ten largest clones capture 15% of the sample.

Its CDR3 holds 13 amino acids, cysteine through phenylalanine. Just the 39-base CDR3 DNA is kept, in frame starting at base 1. V is clipped by 6 bases and J by 2 bases, and the sequence between their germline boundaries is 10 bases long. Per the germline V gene (reference sequence), LNHDA is the CDR1 and SQIVND is the CDR2. This chain is built from TRBV19 and TRBJ2-5, with TRBD1 perhaps the D gene, on 6 matching bases. The sample in question was CD4+ T cells from blood, obtained before liver transplant. The TCR comes from a human donor who received a liver transplant. The CDR3: CASRRGRQETQYF. The bases read TGTGCCAGTAGAAGGGGGAGACAAGAGACCCAGTACTTC.